These 25 T cell receptor beta chains were all obtained from the same sample, sequenced in a study of cytomegalovirus exposure and HLA in healthy donors. This PCR relied on a set of 60 Vbeta primers and 13 Jbeta primers. Assay: immunoSEQ multiplex PCR; the TCRdb copy retains only in-frame clones and omits some. The repertoire has more than 150,000 clones, around 82% of them found once; the top ten carry 0.2% to 0.3%. Source material: PBMCs. These TCRs come from a boy between 10 and 17 years old in good health and CMV-seronegative.

The CDR3 sequence: CASSLGATSGGAAAWNEQFF. The CDR3 coding sequence is TGTGCCAGCAGCTTAGGGGCTACTAGCGGGGGGGCCGCGGCGTGGAATGAGCAGTTCTTC. The chain is built from TRBV7-6 and TRBJ2-1; 13 bases are shared with TRBD2. Germline values: CDR1 SGHVS, CDR2 FNYEAQ. The length of the CDR3 is 20 residues. J lost 7 bases, V lost 1 base, and 16 bases had no gene match.

The J gene is TRBJ1-1, the V gene TRBV9; D gene uncertain. Germline V gives CDR1 SGDLS, CDR2 YYNGEE. V was cut by 0 bases and J by 2 bases, with 8 bases left in between. This CDR3 comprises 14 residues. In DNA, the CDR3 is TGTGCCAGCAGCGTAGTGGAGATTAACACTGAAGCTTTCTTT. This gives the protein CASSVVEINTEAFF.

The chain joins TRBV6-1 to TRBJ1-5, with 9 bases matching TRBD1. V was clipped by 6 bases and J by 0 bases; unmatched bases: 3. From germline, CDR1 is MNHNS and CDR2 SASEGT. The CDR3 runs 15 residues. This CDR3 is CASRQGAYSNQPQHF. Written as DNA, the CDR3 is TGTGCCAGCAGACAGGGGGCTTATAGCAATCAGCCCCAGCATTTT.

J is TRBJ2-1 and V is TRBV15; perhaps TRBD2 as D (5 bases). Germline values: CDR1 LNHNV, CDR2 YYDKDF (reference sequence). The CDR3 is 17 residues long. With 0 bases removed from V and 3 bases from J, the gap between germline ends came to 15 bases. The CDR3 DNA follows: TGTGCCACCAGCAGAGATTCGAGCGGCACTAGCTACAATGAGCAGTTCTTC. Residues: CATSRDSSGTSYNEQFF.

J is TRBJ2-3 and V is TRBV5-4, with a possible D match to TRBD2 (6 bases). CDR3 length: 17 amino acids. Trimming cost V 0 bases and J 2 bases, with 16 bases left between them. The germline V gene encodes CDR1 SGHNT and CDR2 YYREEE (reference sequence). The chain's CDR3 is CASSLARRDSNTDTQYF. CDR3 nucleotides: TGTGCCAGCAGCTTGGCGCGCCGGGACTCTAACACAGATACGCAGTATTTT.

The chain recombines TRBV29-1 with TRBJ2-1; weak D call: TRBD2 (6 bases). The CDR3 length is 13 residues. V lost 7 bases to trimming and J lost 8 bases, with 18 bases between them. The germline V gene has CDR1 SQVTM and CDR2 ANQGSEA. CDR3 in DNA: TGCAGCGACCGTCCTTGGGGCGGGGATGAGCAGTTCTTC. Translating gives CSDRPWGGDEQFF.

V and J are TRBV2 and TRBJ2-3; a possible D gene is TRBD1 (6 bases). Trimming left V 5 bases short and J 6 bases short, with 15 bases between. From germline, CDR1 is SNHLY and CDR2 FYNNEI. The CDR3 loop spans 14 amino acids. The CDR3 region is CASSPQGHTDTQYF. DNA for the CDR3: TGTGCCAGCAGTCCCCAGGGGCATACGGATACGCAGTATTTT.

The chain couples TRBV7-9 to TRBJ1-3; 7 bases align to TRBD1. V was clipped by 4 bases and J by 3 bases; unmatched bases: 9. Germline CDR1 and CDR2: SEHNR and FQNEAQ (reference sequence). The CDR3 length is 16 residues. The CDR3 DNA reads TGTGCCAGCAGCTCATTCTACAGGGGTAGTGGAAACACCATATATTTT. Amino acid sequence: CASSSFYRGSGNTIYF.

This clone came up once. This sequence joins TRBV6-1 and TRBJ1-3; tentative D call: TRBD1 (6 bases). The CDR3 runs to 18 residues. V lost 4 bases to trimming and J lost 0 bases, with 19 bases between them. Germline V gene sequence: CDR1 MNHNS, CDR2 SASEGT. CDR3 in DNA: TGTGCCAGCAGTGGAGGACAGCTCGCAAAGAGCTCTGGAAACACCATATATTTT. It encodes CASSGGQLAKSSGNTIYF.

The chain has TRBV18 and TRBJ1-5; D unresolved. Trimming took 6 bases from V and 4 from J, leaving 13 bases between them. This CDR3 is 14 amino acids long. The germline V gene encodes CDR1 KGHSH and CDR2 LQKENI. CDR3: CASSPKRSNQPQHF. The CDR3, as DNA: TGTGCCAGCTCCCCTAAAAGGAGTAATCAGCCCCAGCATTTT.

The chain has TRBV28 and TRBJ1-4; TRBD1 agrees at 8 bases. The trim removed 1 base at V and 8 bases at J, leaving 9 bases unmatched. In germline, CDR1 is MDHEN, CDR2 SYDVKM. The CDR3 covers 16 residues. As DNA, the CDR3 is TGTGCCAGCAGTTTATTAAGGGGACAGGTTGGGGAAAAACTGTTTTTT. It yields the protein CASSLLRGQVGEKLFF.

The chain recombines TRBV19 with TRBJ1-4; 9 nucleotides match TRBD1. The CDR3 consists of 14 residues. The V and J ends lost 5 bases and 5 bases, in that order; junction bases with no gene match: 3. Germline V CDR1 and CDR2: LNHDA, SQIVND (reference sequence). The CDR3 region is CASSSDRGNEKLFF. The CDR3 DNA reads TGTGCCAGTAGTTCGGACAGGGGAAATGAAAAACTGTTTTTT.

The V and J genes are TRBV25-1 and TRBJ1-2; unclear D gene. Deletions cut 6 bases from V and 4 bases from J, with 3 bases between. This CDR3 has 10 amino acids. Germline loops: CDR1 MGHDK, CDR2 SYGVNS. As DNA, the CDR3 is TGTGCCAGCAGCGGCTATGGCTACACCTTC. This sequence encodes CASSGYGYTF.

This clone showed up just once. The chain is built from TRBV5-4 and TRBJ2-2; 10 bases are a match to TRBD2. V lost 4 bases, J lost 4 bases, and 4 bases stayed unmatched. This CDR3 has 15 amino acids. CDR1 is SGHNT, CDR2 YYREEE, per germline (reference sequence). The CDR3 sequence is CASSGVAGGTGELFF. The CDR3 DNA follows: TGTGCCAGCAGCGGGGTAGCGGGAGGCACCGGGGAGCTGTTTTTT.

The genes are TRBV30 and TRBJ1-4, with D uncertain. Trimming stripped 0 bases from V and 4 bases from J, with 12 bases between. Per the germline V gene, CDR1 is GTSNPN and CDR2 is SVGIG (reference sequence). The CDR3 length is 15 residues. CDR3 amino acids: CAWSVLEAFNEKLFF. DNA of the CDR3: TGTGCCTGGAGTGTCTTGGAGGCTTTTAATGAAAAACTGTTTTTT.

This clone was counted a single time. V usage is TRBV4-1 and J usage is TRBJ2-1; 8 bases match TRBD2. The V gene's germline CDR1 is MGHRA and CDR2 YSYEKL. This CDR3 spans 18 amino acids. Germline trimming cut 1 base from V and 0 bases from J; bases unmatched to any gene: 8. In nucleotides, the CDR3 is TGCGCCAGCAGCCAAGGGCCCCTTAGCGGGAACTCCTACAATGAGCAGTTCTTC. Amino acids: CASSQGPLSGNSYNEQFF.

CDR3 sequence reads: CASSESGYGYTF. The CDR3 DNA reads TGTGCCAGCAGTGAATCCGGCTATGGCTACACCTTC. The chain joins TRBV2 to TRBJ1-2; D remains unclear. This CDR3 comprises 12 residues. V lost 2 bases to trimming and J lost 4 bases, with 5 bases between them. Germline V gives CDR1 SNHLY, CDR2 FYNNEI.

The chain carries TRBV28 and TRBJ2-7, with D possibly matching TRBD2 (6 bases). The CDR3 is made up of 13 amino acids. V was pared by 2 bases and J by 3 bases, with 8 bases between. Germline CDR1 and CDR2: MDHEN and SYDVKM. The CDR3 protein is CASSLEGGYEQYF. The CDR3 bases are TGTGCCAGCAGTTTAGAGGGAGGCTACGAGCAGTACTTC.

This chain joins TRBV2 and TRBJ1-5, with D unclear. With 4 bases removed from V and 0 bases from J, the gap between germline ends came to 13 bases. Germline CDR1 is SNHLY and CDR2 is FYNNEI. The CDR3 sequence is 16 residues long. The CDR3, as DNA: TGTGCCAGCAGTGGACACCTAAGGCTTAGCAATCAGCCCCAGCATTTT. It codes for CASSGHLRLSNQPQHF.

This chain uses TRBV30 with TRBJ2-7; no definite D call. V lost 5 bases and J 4 bases, leaving 9 bases between the germline ends. The CDR3 spans 11 residues. In germline, CDR1 is GTSNPN, CDR2 SVGIG (reference sequence). The CDR3 reads CAWGPRYEQYF. The CDR3 DNA is TGTGCCTGGGGCCCCCGTTACGAGCAGTACTTC.

The rearrangement links TRBV5-5 to TRBJ2-5, with 9 bases identical to TRBD1. CDR3 length: 15 residues. The germline gives CDR1 SGHKS, CDR2 YYEKEE (reference sequence). After removal of 5 bases from V and 3 bases from J, the junction contained 8 bases not matched to a gene. The CDR3 here is CASRSAGTGKETQYF. The CDR3 DNA reads TGTGCCAGCAGGTCGGCCGGGACAGGGAAAGAGACCCAGTACTTC.

This sequence joins TRBV12-5 and TRBJ1-3; D is possibly TRBD1 (6 bases). Germline values: CDR1 LGHNT, CDR2 FRNRAP. The CDR3 runs 16 residues. V dropped 0 bases and J dropped 4 bases, with 13 bases sitting between them. In nucleotides, the CDR3 is TGTGCTAGTGGTTTGGTAAGTGGGGGGGGCGGAAACACCATATATTTT. Its protein product is CASGLVSGGGGNTIYF.

This chain joins TRBV18 and TRBJ2-5; TRBD2 might be the D (5 bases). The CDR3 totals 17 residues. V lost 3 bases, J lost 7 bases, and 24 bases lay in between. CDR1 KGHSH and CDR2 LQKENI come from the germline V gene. CDR3 protein: CASSPLPGRIKSGTQYF. The CDR3 DNA reads as TGTGCCAGCTCACCCCTCCCCGGCCGTATCAAGAGCGGGACCCAGTACTTC.

The chain carries TRBV28 and TRBJ1-4, with D possibly being TRBD1 (5 bases). In germline, CDR1 is MDHEN, CDR2 SYDVKM. This CDR3 has 16 residues. The V end lost 6 bases, the J end lost 0 bases, and 14 bases lay between the germline ends. CDR3 amino acids: CASSRGWGATNEKLFF. The CDR3 nucleotides are TGTGCCAGCAGCCGTGGATGGGGGGCAACTAATGAAAAACTGTTTTTT.

The DNA for the CDR3 is TGTGCCAGCAGCCCTCTCGGGTATAGCAATCAGCCCCAGCATTTT. Translation gives CASSPLGYSNQPQHF. V usage is TRBV7-8 and J usage is TRBJ1-5; D remains unclear. The V gene lost 5 bases and the J gene lost 0 bases, with 11 bases spanning the gap. Germline assignment: CDR1 SGHVS and CDR2 FQNEAQ. This CDR3 region has 15 residues.